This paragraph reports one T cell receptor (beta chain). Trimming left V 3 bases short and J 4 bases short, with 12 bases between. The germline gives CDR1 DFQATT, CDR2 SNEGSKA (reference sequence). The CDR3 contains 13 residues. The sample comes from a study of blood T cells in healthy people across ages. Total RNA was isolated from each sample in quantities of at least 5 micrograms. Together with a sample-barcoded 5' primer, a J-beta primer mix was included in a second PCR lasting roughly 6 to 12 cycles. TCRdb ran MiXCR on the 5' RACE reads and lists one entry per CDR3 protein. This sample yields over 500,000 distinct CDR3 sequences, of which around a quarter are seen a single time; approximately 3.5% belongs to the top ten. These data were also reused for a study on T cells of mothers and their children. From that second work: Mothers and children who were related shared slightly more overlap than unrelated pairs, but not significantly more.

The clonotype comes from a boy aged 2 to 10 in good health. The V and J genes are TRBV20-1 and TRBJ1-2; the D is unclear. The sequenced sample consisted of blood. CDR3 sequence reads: CSASWGGSYGYTF. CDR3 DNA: TGCAGTGCTAGTTGGGGAGGCAGCTATGGCTACACCTTC.